The text below deals with one T cell receptor beta chain. This record belongs to a study of blood T cell repertoires in COVID-19. This CDR3 has 18 amino acids. Germline lookup yields CDR1 MGHRA and CDR2 YSYEKL. With V trimmed by 1 base and J by 3 bases, 8 bases remained unmatched. Sequencing was performed with immunoSEQ multiplex PCR; in TCRdb, only in-frame clones are kept and a portion is missing. Of about 210,000 clones in the sample, approximately 81% are singletons; the top ten hold about 8.9%. The source of this sequence is a woman in her forties or fifties with acute COVID-19. The specimen sequenced was PBMCs or T cells enriched from blood (not recorded which). The gene calls are TRBV4-1 and TRBJ2-2; 10 bases fit TRBD2. The CDR3 sequence is CASSQGPTSGPYTGELFF. The CDR3 DNA follows: TGCGCCAGCAGCCAAGGCCCGACTAGCGGGCCTTACACCGGGGAGCTGTTTTTT.